Listed below are T cell receptor beta chains from one sample, sequenced in a study of response to subunit inactivated influenza vaccine. TCRdb reprocessed the RT-PCR reads via MiXCR and lists one record per CDR3 protein. The sample has roughly 670,000 distinct CDR3 sequences, around 15% seen once. Source: PBMCs from blood, taken less than 15 days before vaccination. The receptors here all came from a man aged 45-65 years who received an inactivated influenza vaccine. Both conserved end residues are part of each CDR3. D genes are given only for firm matches. Part of the rows lack a size; the others show once, few, many or a class for expanded clones.

cdr3_length j_call d_call v_call clone_size cdr3_nt cdr3_aa
17 TRBJ2-2 TRBD2 TRBV6-2/TRBV6-3 few TGTGCCAGCAGCTTCCCCCAAGCGGGGGGGCCCACCGGGGAGCTGTTTTTT CASSFPQAGGPTGELFF
16 TRBJ1-4 NA TRBV6-5 few TGTGCCAGCAGTTACTCGCACTGGAGCTCTAATGAAAAACTGTTTTTT CASSYSHWSSNEKLFF
19 TRBJ1-2 NA TRBV6-4 few TGTGCCAGCAGTGATCTGGATCAAGACCGGGACCGGGCTAACTATGGCTACACCTTC CASSDLDQDRDRANYGYTF
15 TRBJ1-5 NA TRBV4-2 few TGTGCCAGCAGCCAAGATCTGGGGGAGAGTCAGCCCCAGCATTTT CASSQDLGESQPQHF
14 TRBJ2-7 NA TRBV10-3 NA TGTGCCATCAGGAGCGATCCGAGCTCCTACGAGCAGTACTTC CAIRSDPSSYEQYF
14 TRBJ2-7 NA TRBV28 few TGTGCCAGCAACATAGGGAGACGAACCTACGAGCAGTACTTC CASNIGRRTYEQYF
14 TRBJ2-1 NA TRBV15 NA TGTGCCACCAAAGGGACGAGGGGTCAATTTGAGCAGTTCTTC CATKGTRGQFEQFF
15 TRBJ1-2 TRBD1 TRBV27 many TGTGCCAGCAGTCTCACGACAGGGGGCGTCTATGGCTACACCTTC CASSLTTGGVYGYTF
15 TRBJ2-1 TRBD2 TRBV20-1 NA TGCTGCTCGGATAAGACTAGCGGGAGAATGGATGAGCAGTTCTTC CCSDKTSGRMDEQFF
12 TRBJ2-3 NA TRBV20-1 few TGCAGTGCAGGGGACTGGAGGAGTACGCAGTATTTT CSAGDWRSTQYF
15 TRBJ2-5 NA TRBV18 NA TGTGCCAGCTCACCTCGGACGGGGGGCTCGGAGACCCAGTACTTC CASSPRTGGSETQYF
15 TRBJ2-1 TRBD2 TRBV28 NA TGTGCCAGCAGCTATCTAGCGGCATACCAAACTGAGCAGTTCTTC CASSYLAAYQTEQFF
11 TRBJ2-7 TRBD1 TRBV29-1 few TGCAGCGTGACAGGGGGTGGCGAGCAGTACTTC CSVTGGGEQYF
15 TRBJ2-1 TRBD2 TRBV6-2/TRBV6-3 NA TGTGCCAGCAGTTACTCCCCAGCGGGAGGGAATGAGCAGTTCTTC CASSYSPAGGNEQFF
13 TRBJ1-5 TRBD1 TRBV12-3/TRBV12-4 many TGTGCCAGCAGCTCAGACAGGGGCCAGCCCCAGCATTTT CASSSDRGQPQHF
14 TRBJ2-7 TRBD2 TRBV27 NA TGTGCCAGCAGTTTACAGGGACTAGATTACGAGCAGTACTTC CASSLQGLDYEQYF
15 TRBJ2-7 TRBD1 TRBV10-3 once TGTGCCATCAGTCCGGGACAGGGGGAGGTCTACGAGCAGTACTTC CAISPGQGEVYEQYF
16 TRBJ2-3 NA TRBV4-1 NA TGCGCCAGCAGCCCCCGAGGGGGGCCGAGATCAGATACGCAGTATTTT CASSPRGGPRSDTQYF
15 TRBJ1-5 NA TRBV7-2 many TGTGCCAGCAGCTTAGGGGGGAATGGCGATCAGCCCCAGCATTTT CASSLGGNGDQPQHF
15 TRBJ1-4 TRBD1 TRBV28 NA TGTGCCAGCAGTTACCTGACAGGGAATAATGAAAAACTGTTTTTT CASSYLTGNNEKLFF
13 TRBJ1-1 NA TRBV6-5 NA TGTGCCAGCAGTTACGAGGCAGGATCTGAAGCTTTCTTT CASSYEAGSEAFF
17 TRBJ2-2 TRBD2 TRBV10-3 NA TGTGCCATCAGTGAAACTAGCGGGGCCGTGAACACCGGGGAGCTGTTTTTT CAISETSGAVNTGELFF
16 TRBJ2-5 TRBD2 TRBV4-2 many TGTGCCAGCAGCCAAGTTACCGGGACTAGACAAGAGACCCAGTACTTC CASSQVTGTRQETQYF
14 TRBJ1-1 TRBD1 TRBV12-3/TRBV12-4 NA TGTGCCAGCAGTTTTGGGGTCAGGGGGACTGAAGCTTTCTTT CASSFGVRGTEAFF
14 TRBJ2-3 NA TRBV12-3/TRBV12-4 few TGTGCCAGCAGTTTCCCAGGACCCGGGGATACGCAGTATTTT CASSFPGPGDTQYF
14 TRBJ2-7 NA TRBV12-5 NA TGTGCTAGTGGTCCTCCCCCCGGCGCCTACGAGCAGTACTTC CASGPPPGAYEQYF
15 TRBJ2-7 NA TRBV7-8 few TGTGCCAGCAGCCCGATGAGGTCCCTAAGCTACGAGCAGTACTTC CASSPMRSLSYEQYF
16 TRBJ1-5 NA TRBV15 few TGTGCCACCAGCAGAGATGGGGATCTGAGCAATCAGCCCCAGCATTTT CATSRDGDLSNQPQHF
14 TRBJ2-1 NA TRBV28 NA TGTGCCAGCAGTTTGGGGAGGCTGCCCAATGAGCAGTTCTTC CASSLGRLPNEQFF
14 TRBJ2-5 NA TRBV4-2 NA TGTGCCAGCAGCCAAATCCCTCAAGGGGAGACCCAGTACTTC CASSQIPQGETQYF
13 TRBJ1-1 NA TRBV12-3/TRBV12-4 NA TGTGCCAGCAAGAGGGGGGGCTATGGTGAAGCTTTCTTT CASKRGGYGEAFF
17 TRBJ1-2 NA TRBV6-5 few TGTGCCAGCAGTTACTCGGAGTACTCGGCCGGCAACTATGGCTACACCTTC CASSYSEYSAGNYGYTF
12 TRBJ2-7 TRBD1 TRBV20-1 few TGCAGCGTCTTCGACGGACAGGGCGAGCAGTACTTC CSVFDGQGEQYF
15 TRBJ1-5 NA TRBV3-1 NA TGTGCCAGCAGCCACGGATTTAATAGCAATCAGCCCCAGCATTTT CASSHGFNSNQPQHF
15 TRBJ2-2 TRBD2 TRBV6-1 few TGTGCCAGCCCAAGGACTAGCGGGAAGGTTGGGGAGCTGTTTTTT CASPRTSGKVGELFF
15 TRBJ2-7 TRBD1 TRBV6-1 few TGTGCCAGCAGGCGTTCCAGGGACAGTATCTACGAGCAGTACTTC CASRRSRDSIYEQYF
12 TRBJ2-7 NA TRBV28 NA TGTGCCAGCTGCACTTACACCTACGAGCAGTACTTC CASCTYTYEQYF
13 TRBJ2-7 NA TRBV20-1 NA TGCAGTGCTAGCGGGAGTATCATCTACGAGCAGTACTTC CSASGSIIYEQYF
13 TRBJ1-5 NA TRBV29-1 few TGCAGCGTTGCCAGGGCGAGCAATCAGCCCCAGCATTTT CSVARASNQPQHF
14 TRBJ1-5 NA TRBV27 NA TGTGCCAGCAGTGAACAAGATAGCAATCAGCCCCAGCATTTT CASSEQDSNQPQHF
15 TRBJ2-4 NA TRBV5-1 many TGCGCCAGCAGAGCGTTAGGGCCCCAAAAGAACATTCAGTACTTC CASRALGPQKNIQYF
14 TRBJ1-5 TRBD1 TRBV6-1 NA TGTGCCAGCAGAGCAGGGGGCGCGCATCAGCCCCAGCATTTT CASRAGGAHQPQHF
11 TRBJ1-4 NA TRBV6-2/TRBV6-3 NA TGTGCCAGCAGCCGACACGAAAAACTGTTTTTT CASSRHEKLFF
13 TRBJ2-5 TRBD2 TRBV27 few TGTGCCAGCAGTCTGAACCGGGACTACGCCCAGTACTTC CASSLNRDYAQYF
11 TRBJ2-7 NA TRBV30 NA TGTGCCTGGAGTGTCGCGGACGTCCGGTACTTC CAWSVADVRYF
14 TRBJ1-1 TRBD1 TRBV5-4 few TGTGCCATCAGGGGGGGCGCGCTGAACACTGAAGCTTTCTTT CAIRGGALNTEAFF
15 TRBJ2-3 NA TRBV12-3/TRBV12-4 few TGTGCCAGCAGTCCCTTAGCCGGGCCGTCAGATACGCAGTATTTT CASSPLAGPSDTQYF
15 TRBJ2-5 TRBD2 TRBV5-1 NA TGCGCCAGCAGCTTGGAATCTAGCGGGGGAGAGACCCAGTACTTC CASSLESSGGETQYF
14 TRBJ1-5 NA TRBV6-5 many TGTGCCAGCAGTTACTTCCGGGGGGATCAGCCCCAGCATTTT CASSYFRGDQPQHF
17 TRBJ2-1 TRBD2 TRBV12-3/TRBV12-4 NA TGTGCCAGCAGTGGCCTACCCGGGGGGGCCTCCTACAATGAGCAGTTCTTC CASSGLPGGASYNEQFF